What follows are 17 T cell receptor beta chains derived from one specimen sequenced in a study of monozygotic twins with inflammatory bowel disease. From the 5' RACE reads, TCRdb lists one entry per CDR3 protein and no DNA. This sample's clone table lists 420,000 or so distinct CDR3 sequences. Sequencing was carried out using blood. These receptors were taken from a human donor with ulcerative colitis or Crohn's disease, or a healthy co-twin of an affected twin (not recorded which).

The chain combines TRBV5-4 with TRBJ2-1; TCRdb lists TRBD2, though no DNA is available to test this call. Germline values: CDR1 SGHNT, CDR2 YYREEE (reference sequence). The CDR3 has 16 amino acids. This CDR3 is CASSGRTSGSKNEQFF.

The chain employs TRBV12-3 or TRBV12-4 and TRBJ2-5; there is no DNA to check the TCRdb D call of TRBD1. The CDR3 contains 15 residues. CDR3 region: CASSLGDRGGETQYF.

The rearrangement joins TRBV4-1 to TRBJ2-3; TCRdb selects TRBD2, and the lack of DNA leaves this call unchecked. CDR1 and CDR2 from the germline V gene are MGHRA and YSYEKL. This CDR3 has 19 residues. This chain's CDR3 is CASSQETSLGQLSTDTQYF.

The J gene is TRBJ2-1, the V gene TRBV10-3. CDR3 size: 15 residues. Germline V gene lookup returns CDR1 ENHRY and CDR2 SYGVKD. The CDR3 loop reads CAISESGRAYNEQFF.

The chain uses TRBV6-2 or TRBV6-3 and TRBJ1-2. Germline V gene sequence: CDR1 MNHEY, CDR2 SVGEGT. The length of the CDR3 is 17 residues. This CDR3 reads CATTRVFTITHDYGYTF.

The chain couples TRBV3-1 to TRBJ2-6; the TCRdb D gene call, TRBD1, has no DNA to confirm it. Germline V CDR1 and CDR2: LGHDT, YNNKEL (reference sequence). CDR3 length: 19 residues. CDR3 loop: CASSRGFDRGFSGGNVLTF.

This chain uses TRBV19 with TRBJ1-5. The CDR3 is made up of 14 amino acids. Germline-derived CDR1 and CDR2 are LNHDA and SQIVND (reference sequence). The CDR3 is CASKLGTSNQPQHF.

V is TRBV20-1 and J is TRBJ1-4. CDR3 length: 15 amino acids. From germline, CDR1 is DFQATT and CDR2 SNEGSKA (reference sequence). CDR3 in amino acids: CSARGSGGRGEKLFF.

The chain has TRBV25-1 and TRBJ1-3. Germline loops: CDR1 MGHDK, CDR2 SYGVNS. CDR3 length: 17 amino acids. The CDR3 region is CASSAYRTGRSGNTIYF.

The rearrangement uses TRBV28 and TRBJ2-1; absent DNA, TCRdb's TRBD1 call cannot be checked. Germline V gene data show CDR1 as MDHEN and CDR2 as SYDVKM. The CDR3 is 13 residues long. This chain's CDR3 is CASSLVAPPQQFF.

The chain employs TRBV20-1 and TRBJ2-5; TCRdb designates TRBD1, a call that cannot be tested without DNA. In germline, CDR1 is DFQATT, CDR2 SNEGSKA (reference sequence). This CDR3 contains 14 residues. Here the CDR3 reads CSATRTGRWETQHF.

This chain connects TRBV5-6 to TRBJ2-3; absent DNA, TCRdb's TRBD2 call cannot be checked. In germline, CDR1 is SGHDT, CDR2 YYEEEE. This CDR3 comprises 18 residues. The CDR3 loop reads CASSLRGWRGAYTDTQYF.

J is TRBJ2-7 and V is TRBV5-1; TCRdb's D call, TRBD2, is unchecked because there is no DNA. CDR1 SGHRS and CDR2 YFSETQ come from the germline V gene. This CDR3 region has 17 residues. CDR3 protein: CASSRLPGLAGGYEQYF. Supplemented by reference TRBV5-1 and TRBJ2-7, the full variable domain reads KAGVTQTPRYLIKTRGQQVTLSCSPISGHRSVSWYQQTPGQGLQFLFEYFSETQRNKGNFPGRFSGRQFSNSRSEMNVSTLELGDSALYLCASSRLPGLAGGYEQYFGPGTRLTVT.

This rearrangement joins TRBV5-1 to TRBJ1-2; TCRdb's D call of TRBD1 is untestable without DNA. Germline V lookup: CDR1 SGHRS, CDR2 YFSETQ. CDR3 size: 12 residues. The chain's CDR3 is CASSQGPNGYTF.

J is TRBJ2-7 and V is TRBV7-9; TCRdb proposes TRBD1, but this gene call is untestable without DNA. Germline V gene sequence: CDR1 SEHNR, CDR2 FQNEAQ (reference sequence). The CDR3 is 17 amino acids. CDR3: CASSTDPIDSLSYEQYF.

The CDR3 is CSVEGGRRTDTQYF. This chain joins TRBV29-1 and TRBJ2-3. CDR3 size: 14 residues. CDR1 and CDR2 (germline): SQVTM, ANQGSEA.

The chain recombines TRBV4-1 with TRBJ2-1; TCRdb calls TRBD1, which cannot be checked without DNA. The CDR3 is 16 residues long. Germline CDR1 and CDR2: MGHRA and YSYEKL. CDR3 residues: CASSQDRGRQRNEQFF.